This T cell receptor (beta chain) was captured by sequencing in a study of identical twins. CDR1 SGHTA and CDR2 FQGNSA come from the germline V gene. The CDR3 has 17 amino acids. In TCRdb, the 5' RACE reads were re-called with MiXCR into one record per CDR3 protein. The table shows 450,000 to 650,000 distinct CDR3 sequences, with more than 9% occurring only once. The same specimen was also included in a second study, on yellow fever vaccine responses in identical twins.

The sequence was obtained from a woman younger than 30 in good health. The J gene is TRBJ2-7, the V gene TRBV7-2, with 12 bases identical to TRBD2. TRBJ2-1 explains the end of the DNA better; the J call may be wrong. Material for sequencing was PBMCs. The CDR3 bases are TGTGCCAGCAGCCCAAGGGGGGCTAGCGGGAGGGCCTACGAGCAGTTCTTC. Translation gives CASSPRGASGRAYEQFF.